This record covers a single T cell receptor beta chain. These data are taken from a study of blood T cell repertoires in COVID-19. Overall study context: Acute and convalescent COVID-19 samples came from the United States, Italy and Spain. PBMCs, B-cell-depleted T cells, or T cells were the source of the cDNA or gDNA that made up the material.

The CDR3 loop spans 14 amino acids. The germline V gene has CDR1 MNHEY and CDR2 SMNVEV (reference sequence). V shed 5 bases and J shed 2 bases, with 12 bases lying between them. In the source study's methods: Amplification of reference gene primers was used by the study to estimate nucleated cell counts. The table came from immunoSEQ multiplex PCR; TCRdb's copy has only in-frame clones and leaves some out. V and J calls and clone size are copied from that table; D and trimming were computed from the DNA. The sample contains 65,000 to 90,000 clones, roughly four fifths of which appear only once. The specimen was peripheral blood. J is TRBJ1-2 and V is TRBV27; D perhaps matches TRBD1 (5 bases). The origin of this receptor is a woman aged 60-75 years with acute or convalescent COVID-19. CDR3 coding DNA: TGTGCCAGCAGTCGACAGAAAAGAAACTATGGCTACACCTTC. This sequence encodes CASSRQKRNYGYTF.